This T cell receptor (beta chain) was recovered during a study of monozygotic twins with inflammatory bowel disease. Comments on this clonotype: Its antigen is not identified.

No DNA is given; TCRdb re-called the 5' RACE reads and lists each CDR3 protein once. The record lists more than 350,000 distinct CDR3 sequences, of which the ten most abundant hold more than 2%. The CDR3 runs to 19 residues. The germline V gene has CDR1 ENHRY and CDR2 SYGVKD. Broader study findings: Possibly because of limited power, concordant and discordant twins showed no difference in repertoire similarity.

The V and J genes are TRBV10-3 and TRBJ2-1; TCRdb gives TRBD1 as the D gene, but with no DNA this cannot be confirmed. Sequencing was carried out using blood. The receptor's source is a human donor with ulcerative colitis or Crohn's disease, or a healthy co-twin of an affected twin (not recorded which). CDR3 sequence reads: CAISRDRGLLAGMFGEQFF.